This TCR beta chain originates from a study of blood T cell repertoires in COVID-19. V lost 4 bases to trimming and J lost 4 bases, with 13 bases between them. CDR3 length: 14 residues. Germline V gene sequence: CDR1 SEHNR, CDR2 FQNEAQ (reference sequence). Original data processing: Reference gene primer amplification gave nucleated cell count estimates. Here immunoSEQ multiplex PCR was the method, and the copy in TCRdb shows in-frame clones only, minus some. V and J calls plus clone size are reproduced from that table; the DNA served to infer D and trimming. The sample yields approximately 52,000 clones, roughly 84% seen once. This clone was recorded a few times.

The receptor comes from a woman aged 80 or over with acute or convalescent COVID-19. Sequences were obtained from peripheral blood. This chain links TRBV7-9 with TRBJ1-1, with D perhaps matching TRBD1 (5 bases). The CDR3, as DNA: TGTGCCAGCAGCTCCGAAGGGGTGGGCACTGAAGCTTTCTTT. Encoded protein: CASSSEGVGTEAFF.